This entry lists 10 T cell receptor beta chains sequenced from one sample in a study of cytomegalovirus exposure and HLA in healthy donors. The repertoire was sequenced with immunoSEQ multiplex PCR; TCRdb's copy has only in-frame clones and lacks some. This sample has fewer than 55,000 clones, with roughly 92% found just once. The sequenced sample consisted of PBMCs. These receptors were collected from a young man in good health and CMV-seronegative.

The chain joins TRBV7-8 to TRBJ2-3, with D possibly matching TRBD1 (7 bases). Germline assignment: CDR1 SGHVS and CDR2 FQNEAQ. CDR3 length: 18 residues. The germline V and J ends were trimmed by 5 bases and 2 bases, with 23 bases remaining between them. The CDR3 is CASSLPLKDREDTDTQYF. CDR3 nucleotides: TGTGCCAGCAGCCTACCACTAAAAGACAGGGAGGACACAGATACGCAGTATTTT.

This clone was seen a handful of times. The rearrangement joins TRBV4-3 to TRBJ2-5; 7 bases are a match to TRBD1. Germline values: CDR1 LGHNA, CDR2 YSLEER. V was clipped by 1 base and J by 5 bases; unmatched bases: 7. The CDR3 is made up of 15 amino acids. The chain's CDR3 is CASSQGGGQGETQYF. CDR3 nucleotide sequence: TGCGCCAGCAGCCAAGGAGGGGGCCAAGGGGAGACCCAGTACTTC.

The chain carries TRBV28 and TRBJ2-7, with 7 bases aligning to TRBD2. The CDR3 runs to 12 residues. V shed 7 bases and J 0 bases; nucleotides not matched to a gene: 0. Germline V gives CDR1 MDHEN, CDR2 SYDVKM. In DNA, the CDR3 is TGTGCCAGCACTAGCGGCTCCTACGAGCAGTACTTC. This sequence encodes CASTSGSYEQYF. Variable domain in full (rest from reference TRBV28 and TRBJ2-7): DVKVTQSSRYLVKRTGEKVFLECVQDMDHENMFWYRQDPGLGLRLIYFSYDVKMKEKGDIPEGYSVSREKKERFSLILESASTNQTSMYLCASTSGSYEQYFGPGTRLTVT.

CDR3 sequence (DNA): TGTGCCAGCAGTCTGGACAGGGCGTCCACAGATACGCAGTATTTT. Protein product: CASSLDRASTDTQYF. V and J are TRBV2 and TRBJ2-3; 8 bases fit TRBD1. V lost 5 bases to trimming and J lost 2 bases; unmatched junction nucleotides: 6. The CDR3 runs to 15 residues. Germline CDR1 and CDR2: SNHLY and FYNNEI.

The genes are TRBV18 and TRBJ1-4; D unresolved. The CDR3 is 14 amino acids. Trimming pared 2 bases from V and 4 bases from J, leaving 8 bases between. The germline CDR1 and CDR2 sequences are KGHSH and LQKENI. This CDR3 reads CASSPGGDNEKLFF. CDR3 in DNA: TGTGCCAGCTCACCAGGCGGGGATAATGAAAAACTGTTTTTT.

On this clone: At the DNA level, this CDR3 is encoded by other sequences in the same sample as well. V is TRBV21-1 and J is TRBJ2-7; TRBD2 is the table's D call and was not checked against the DNA. TRBV21-1 constitutes a pseudogene. This CDR3 contains 15 residues. The chain's CDR3 is CASSKRTSGSYEQYF. CDR3 in DNA: TGTGCCAGCAGCAAAAGGACTAGCGGGAGTTACGAGCAGTACTTC.

The CDR3 is CASSATGGVGANVLTF. CDR3 bases: TGTGCCAGCAGCGCGACAGGGGGGGTTGGGGCCAACGTCCTGACTTTC. This chain links TRBV28 with TRBJ2-6; TRBD1 matches at 9 bases. Trimming cost V 6 bases and J 3 bases; bases outside gene matches: 6. The CDR3 is 16 residues long. CDR1 MDHEN and CDR2 SYDVKM come from the germline V gene.

The chain employs TRBV2 and TRBJ2-2; the match to TRBD1 covers 9 bases. Germline assignment: CDR1 SNHLY and CDR2 FYNNEI. The ends lost 7 bases at V and 7 bases at J; junction bases unmatched: 10. The CDR3 length is 15 residues. CDR3 loop: CASTSTGGRGGELFF. As DNA, the CDR3 is TGTGCCAGCACCTCGACAGGGGGAAGAGGCGGGGAGCTGTTTTTT. Based on the CDR3 plus reference TRBV2 and TRBJ2-2, the full variable domain is EPEVTQTPSHQVTQMGQEVILRCVPISNHLYFYWYRQILGQKVEFLVSFYNNEISEKSEIFDDQFSVERPDGSNFTLKIRSTKLEDSAMYFCASTSTGGRGGELFFGEGSRLTVL.

V and J are TRBV18 and TRBJ1-2; TRBD1 matches 9 bases. J gave up 7 bases and V 3 bases, and 3 bases lay outside the gene matches. The germline V gene encodes CDR1 KGHSH and CDR2 LQKENI. The CDR3 runs to 13 residues. The CDR3 here is CASSPDRGVGYTF. The CDR3 region has the DNA TGTGCCAGCTCACCCGACAGGGGGGTTGGCTACACCTTC.

This chain joins TRBV27 and TRBJ2-1; possible D gene TRBD2, 5 bases. The germline V gene encodes CDR1 MNHEY and CDR2 SMNVEV (reference sequence). The CDR3 extends over 12 amino acids. V lost 1 base to trimming and J lost 10 bases, with 8 bases between them. CDR3 in amino acids: CASSLWTGEQFF. CDR3 DNA sequence: TGTGCCAGCAGTTTATGGACGGGGGAGCAGTTCTTC.